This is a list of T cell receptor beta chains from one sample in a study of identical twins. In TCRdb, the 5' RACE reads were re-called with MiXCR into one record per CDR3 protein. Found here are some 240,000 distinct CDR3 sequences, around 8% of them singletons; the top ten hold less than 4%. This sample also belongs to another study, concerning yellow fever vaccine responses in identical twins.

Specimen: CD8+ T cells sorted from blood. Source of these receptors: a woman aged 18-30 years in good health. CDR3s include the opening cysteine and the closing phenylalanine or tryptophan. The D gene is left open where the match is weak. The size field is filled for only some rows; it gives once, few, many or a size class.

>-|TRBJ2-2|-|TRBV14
CASSQGRESVSTGELFF
TGTGCCAGCAGCCAAGGTAGAGAGTCAGTGAGCACCGGGGAGCTGTTTTTT
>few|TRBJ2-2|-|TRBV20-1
CSARDLRTGDLTGELFF
TGCAGTGCTAGAGATCTTAGAACGGGGGACCTCACCGGGGAGCTGTTTTTT
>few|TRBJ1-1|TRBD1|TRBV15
CATTSSGQGLTEAFF
TGTGCCACCACCTCCTCGGGACAGGGGTTAACTGAAGCTTTCTTT
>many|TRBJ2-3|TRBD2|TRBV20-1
CSALAGITDTQYF
TGCAGTGCCTTAGCGGGAATCACAGATACGCAGTATTTT
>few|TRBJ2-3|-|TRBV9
CASSVAGASTDTQYF
TGTGCCAGCAGCGTAGCGGGGGCTAGCACAGATACGCAGTATTTT
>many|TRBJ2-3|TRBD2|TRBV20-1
CSAREGRGTEYTDTQYF
TGCAGTGCTAGAGAGGGGAGGGGAACCGAATACACAGATACGCAGTATTTT
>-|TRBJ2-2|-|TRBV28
CASTPTSGYNTGELFF
TGTGCCAGCACCCCGACCAGCGGGTACAACACCGGGGAGCTGTTTTTT
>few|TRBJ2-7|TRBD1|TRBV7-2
CASRGTVSGYEQYF
TGTGCCAGCAGAGGGACAGTTTCCGGGTACGAGCAGTACTTC
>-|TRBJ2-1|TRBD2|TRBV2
CASITSGRADEQFF
TGTGCCAGCATTACTAGCGGGAGGGCCGATGAGCAGTTCTTC
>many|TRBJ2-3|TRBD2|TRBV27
CASSPTSGRTDTQYF
TGTGCCAGCAGCCCGACTAGCGGGAGGACAGATACGCAGTATTTT
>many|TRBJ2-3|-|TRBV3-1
CASSQNPSRLRTTDTQYF
TGTGCCAGCAGCCAAAACCCCTCTAGGTTGCGGACCACAGATACGCAGTATTTT
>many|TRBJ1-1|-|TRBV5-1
CASRDLGALGTEAFF
TGCGCCAGCAGGGACCTCGGCGCCTTGGGCACTGAAGCTTTCTTT
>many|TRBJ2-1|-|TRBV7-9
CASSLGQSYNEQFF
TGTGCCAGCAGCTTAGGGCAGTCCTACAATGAGCAGTTCTTC
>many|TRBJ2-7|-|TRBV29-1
CSVLGTGAENYEQYF
TGCAGCGTTCTCGGTACAGGAGCCGAAAACTACGAGCAGTACTTC
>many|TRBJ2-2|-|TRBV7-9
CASTSGEWNTGELFF
TGTGCCAGCACCTCGGGGGAGTGGAACACCGGGGAGCTGTTTTTT
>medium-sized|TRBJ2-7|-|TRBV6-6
CASSPDLNEQYF
TGTGCCAGCAGTCCAGATCTTAACGAGCAGTACTTC
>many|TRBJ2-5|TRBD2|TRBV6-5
CASSFFPPGGGETQYF
TGTGCCAGCAGTTTTTTTCCCCCTGGGGGGGGAGAGACCCAGTACTTC
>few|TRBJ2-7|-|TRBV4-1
CASSHHTSSEQYF
TGCGCCAGCAGCCACCATACAAGCTCCGAGCAGTACTTC
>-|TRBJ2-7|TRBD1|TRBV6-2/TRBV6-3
CASSYYPARSSGQGAYEQYF
TGTGCCAGCAGTTACTACCCGGCTAGATCCTCGGGACAGGGGGCCTACGAGCAGTACTTC
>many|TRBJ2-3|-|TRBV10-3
CAISDKTGDSPDTQYF
TGTGCCATCAGTGACAAGACAGGAGACTCCCCAGATACGCAGTATTTT
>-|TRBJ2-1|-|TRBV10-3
CAITSHSEQFF
TGTGCCATCACCTCCCATAGTGAGCAGTTCTTC
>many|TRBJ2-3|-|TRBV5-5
CASSLWQASTDTQYF
TGTGCCAGCAGCTTGTGGCAGGCTAGCACAGATACGCAGTATTTT
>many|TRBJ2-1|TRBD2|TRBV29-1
CSVELRLAGGYEQFF
TGCAGCGTTGAACTCCGACTAGCGGGAGGTTATGAGCAGTTCTTC
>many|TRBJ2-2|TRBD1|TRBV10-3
CAIRDRGPSPTGELFF
TGTGCCATCAGGGACAGGGGACCCTCCCCCACCGGGGAGCTGTTTTTT
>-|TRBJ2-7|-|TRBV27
CASSTRQGPYEQYF
TGTGCCAGCAGTACCCGGCAGGGCCCCTACGAGCAGTACTTC
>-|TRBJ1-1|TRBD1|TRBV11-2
CASSLYRGWATEAFF
TGTGCCAGCAGCTTGTACAGGGGTTGGGCCACTGAAGCTTTCTTT
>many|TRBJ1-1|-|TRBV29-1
CSVDPVAALNTEAFF
TGCAGCGTTGACCCCGTTGCAGCTTTGAACACTGAAGCTTTCTTT
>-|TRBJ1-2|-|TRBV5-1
CASSPGVDYGYTF
TGCGCCAGCAGCCCCGGGGTAGACTATGGCTACACCTTC
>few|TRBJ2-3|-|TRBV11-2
CASSLEYGRDTDTQYF
TGTGCCAGCAGCTTAGAATATGGCCGAGACACAGATACGCAGTATTTT
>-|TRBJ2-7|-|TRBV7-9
CASSLVPGHNSYEQYF
TGTGCCAGCAGCTTAGTGCCAGGCCATAACTCCTACGAGCAGTACTTC
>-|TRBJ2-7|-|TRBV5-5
CASSFWPGSQISYEQYF
TGTGCCAGCAGCTTTTGGCCGGGTTCACAGATTTCCTACGAGCAGTACTTC
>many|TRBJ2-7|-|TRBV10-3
CAISEAGAYSYEQYF
TGTGCCATCAGTGAGGCAGGGGCTTACTCCTACGAGCAGTACTTC
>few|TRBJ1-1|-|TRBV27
CASSPGHRNTEAFF
TGTGCCAGCAGTCCCGGACACCGGAACACTGAAGCTTTCTTT
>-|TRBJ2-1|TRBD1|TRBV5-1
CASSLEKLEGAHNEQFF
TGCGCCAGCAGCTTGGAGAAGCTAGAGGGGGCCCACAATGAGCAGTTCTTC
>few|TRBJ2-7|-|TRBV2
CASSESPGEQYF
TGTGCCAGCAGTGAGTCGCCCGGAGAGCAGTACTTC
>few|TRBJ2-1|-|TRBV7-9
CASSISDFPFYNEQFF
TGTGCCAGCAGCATTAGCGACTTCCCCTTCTACAATGAGCAGTTCTTC
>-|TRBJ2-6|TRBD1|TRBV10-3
CAISERDRGSRSGANVLTF
TGTGCCATCAGTGAAAGGGACAGGGGGTCGAGGTCTGGGGCCAACGTCCTGACTTTC
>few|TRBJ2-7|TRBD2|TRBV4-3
CASSQDLTSGRAGASEQYF
TGCGCCAGCAGCCAAGATCTTACTAGCGGGAGGGCTGGGGCGAGCGAGCAGTACTTC
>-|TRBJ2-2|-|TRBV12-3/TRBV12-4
CASTALRAGNTGELFF
TGTGCCAGCACCGCCCTAAGGGCGGGGAACACCGGGGAGCTGTTTTTT
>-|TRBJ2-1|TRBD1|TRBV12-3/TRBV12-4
CASSQGTGTFYNEQFF
TGTGCCAGCAGCCAAGGGACAGGGACCTTCTACAATGAGCAGTTCTTC
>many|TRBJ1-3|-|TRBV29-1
CSVEDRTGLAGNTIYF
TGCAGCGTTGAAGATCGTACAGGGTTGGCCGGAAACACCATATATTTT
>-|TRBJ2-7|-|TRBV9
CASSVEVGRPHEQYF
TGTGCCAGCAGCGTAGAGGTGGGCCGGCCCCACGAGCAGTACTTC
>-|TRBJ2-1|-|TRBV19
CASSQLSRGHFNEQFF
TGTGCCAGTAGCCAACTAAGCCGTGGACACTTCAATGAGCAGTTCTTC
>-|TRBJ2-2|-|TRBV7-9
CASSLGELFF
TGTGCCAGCAGCCTCGGGGAGCTGTTTTTT
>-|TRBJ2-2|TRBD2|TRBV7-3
CASTSSGGDTGELFF
TGTGCCAGCACCTCTAGCGGGGGCGACACCGGGGAGCTGTTTTTT
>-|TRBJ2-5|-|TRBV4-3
CASSQDRGLRETQYF
TGCGCCAGCAGCCAAGATAGGGGTCTCCGGGAGACCCAGTACTTC
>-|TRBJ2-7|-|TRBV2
CASMGRIASYEQYF
TGTGCCAGCATGGGACGCATAGCTTCCTACGAGCAGTACTTC
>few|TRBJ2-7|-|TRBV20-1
CSARYSESSYDQYF
TGCAGTGCTAGATACTCAGAGAGCTCCTACGACCAGTACTTC
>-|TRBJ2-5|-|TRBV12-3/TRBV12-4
CATQQGGGKETQYF
TGTGCCACACAACAGGGAGGGGGGAAAGAGACCCAGTACTTC
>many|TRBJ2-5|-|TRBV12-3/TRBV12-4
CASSLARLEETQYF
TGTGCCAGCAGTTTAGCCCGTCTCGAAGAGACCCAGTACTTC
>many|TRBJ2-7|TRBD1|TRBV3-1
CASTKGQGVYEQYF
TGTGCCAGCACCAAGGGACAGGGGGTCTACGAGCAGTACTTC
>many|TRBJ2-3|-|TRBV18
CASSRGDGGTDTQYF
TGTGCCAGCTCACGAGGGGACGGCGGCACAGATACGCAGTATTTT
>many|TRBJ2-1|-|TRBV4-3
CASSQVPSSSYNEQFF
TGCGCCAGCAGCCAAGTCCCCTCGAGCTCCTACAATGAGCAGTTCTTC
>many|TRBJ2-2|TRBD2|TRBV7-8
CASSLQGLADTGELFF
TGTGCCAGCAGCTTACAAGGGCTAGCGGACACCGGGGAGCTGTTTTTT
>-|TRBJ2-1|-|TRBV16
CASSPQRPGSTSRSYNEQFF
TGTGCCAGCAGCCCTCAGCGGCCCGGGAGCACCTCCCGCTCCTACAATGAGCAGTTCTTC
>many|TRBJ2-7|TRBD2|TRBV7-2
CASSLELAGPYEQYF
TGTGCCAGCAGCTTAGAACTAGCGGGACCCTACGAGCAGTACTTC
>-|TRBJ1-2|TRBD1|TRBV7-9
CASSRTGGHSNYGYTF
TGTGCCAGCAGCCGGACAGGGGGCCACTCTAACTATGGCTACACCTTC
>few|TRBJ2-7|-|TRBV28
CASSTPRDGYEQYF
TGTGCCAGCAGCACCCCCCGGGACGGCTACGAGCAGTACTTC
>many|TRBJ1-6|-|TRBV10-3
CAINQGGNSPLHF
TGTGCCATCAATCAGGGTGGCAATTCACCCCTCCACTTT